The next 22 T cell receptor beta chains were all read from a single sample in a study of OX40 agonist ivuxolimab in advanced cancers. Sequencing used immunoSEQ multiplex PCR; TCRdb keeps in-frame clones, though not all of them. Of 100,000 to 130,000 clones in the sample, approximately 89% were seen once. The sample consisted of CD4+ or CD8+ T cells sorted from blood, taken in a trial of the OX40 agonist ivuxolimab. The receptors stem from an adult with an advanced solid tumor such as melanoma, head and neck, liver or kidney cancer.

The CDR3 sequence: CASSLSLASNEQFF. The CDR3 coding sequence is TGTGCCAGCAGTCTTTCACTAGCGTCCAATGAGCAGTTCTTC. The chain combines TRBV6-1 with TRBJ2-1; TRBD2 matches 7 bases. The CDR3 length is 14 residues. The ends lost 5 bases at V and 6 bases at J; junction bases unmatched: 7. Germline CDR1 MNHNS, CDR2 SASEGT.

This chain links TRBV10-1 with TRBJ2-5; D ambiguous. Germline V lookup: CDR1 WNHNN, CDR2 SYGVQD (reference sequence). The CDR3 is 12 amino acids. V was shortened by 8 bases and J by 3 bases, with 10 bases between the two germline ends. CDR3 nucleotides: TGCGCCAGCGGGTTGAATGAAGAGACCCAGTACTTC. The encoded protein is CASGLNEETQYF.

This chain links TRBV7-9 with TRBJ1-5, with D possibly being TRBD1 (5 bases). The CDR3 is made up of 13 amino acids. V was clipped by 4 bases and J by 6 bases, with 10 bases between them. Germline loops: CDR1 SEHNR, CDR2 FQNEAQ (reference sequence). CDR3: CASSYDGGQPQHF. CDR3 bases: TGTGCCAGCAGCTACGACGGGGGTCAGCCCCAGCATTTT.

This chain joins TRBV18 and TRBJ2-1; 8 positions agree with TRBD2. This CDR3 is 17 amino acids long. Germline V CDR1 and CDR2: KGHSH, LQKENI. J gave up 9 bases and V 0 bases, and 13 bases lay outside the gene matches. CDR3 protein: CASSPPVFQRAGGEQFF. In DNA form, the CDR3 reads TGTGCCAGCTCACCACCGGTCTTCCAGCGGGCGGGGGGTGAGCAGTTCTTC.

The chain combines TRBV7-2 with TRBJ2-3; 9 bases are shared with TRBD1. V dropped 2 bases and J dropped 0; count of bases not matched to a gene: 9. The CDR3 is 18 residues long. Germline CDR1 reads SGHTA; CDR2 reads FQGNSA. The DNA of the CDR3 is TGTGCCAGCAGCTTATCCCCAATGGGACAGGGTAGCACAGATACGCAGTATTTT. Translating it yields CASSLSPMGQGSTDTQYF.

The rearrangement uses TRBV27 and TRBJ1-3; 11 positions agree with TRBD1. Looked up from germline, CDR1 is MNHEY and CDR2 is SMNVEV (reference sequence). There are 15 residues in the CDR3. J was trimmed by 3 bases and V by 4 bases; bases with no gene match: 2. For the CDR3, the DNA is TGTGCCAGCAGTTGGGACAGGGGGAATGGAAACACCATATATTTT. It is translated as CASSWDRGNGNTIYF.

The V call is TRBV5-4, the J call TRBJ1-1, with 10 positions matching TRBD1. Trimming at V came to 4 bases and at J to 2 bases, leaving 5 bases not matched to a gene. This CDR3 is 15 amino acids long. Germline assignment: CDR1 SGHNT and CDR2 YYREEE (reference sequence). In DNA, the CDR3 is TGTGCCAGCAGCGTCCGGGACAGGGGTAACACTGAAGCTTTCTTT. This sequence encodes CASSVRDRGNTEAFF. Full variable domain (missing parts from reference TRBV5-4 and TRBJ1-1): ETGVTQSPTHLIKTRGQQVTLRCSSQSGHNTVSWYQQALGQGPQFIFQYYREEENGRGNFPPRFSGLQFPNYSSELNVNALELDDSALYLCASSVRDRGNTEAFFGQGTRLTVV.

The chain uses TRBV29-1 and TRBJ2-1; 8 positions match TRBD1. Germline CDR1 SQVTM, CDR2 ANQGSEA. Losses at the gene ends were 5 bases for V and 10 bases for J; bases not matched to a gene: 7. The CDR3 extends over 12 amino acids. As DNA, the CDR3 is TGCAGCGTTAGTCCAGGGGGCCAGGAGCAGTTCTTC. This encodes CSVSPGGQEQFF.

The CDR3 region is CAILPRGRTDTQYF. The CDR3 DNA reads as TGTGCCATCCTGCCGCGGGGCCGCACAGATACGCAGTATTTT. The chain combines TRBV6-1 with TRBJ2-3, with TRBD2 as a possible D gene (6 bases). Per germline, CDR1 MNHNS and CDR2 SASEGT. CDR3 length: 14 amino acids. Trimming removed 10 bases from V and 1 base from J, with 15 bases in between.

Concerning this clone itself: Germline and junction disagree at one end, which may indicate a read error. V gene TRBV7-8 combines with J gene TRBJ1-1, with D possibly matching TRBD1 (5 bases). Germline lookup yields CDR1 SGHVS and CDR2 FQNEAQ. This CDR3 is built from 11 residues. CDR3 amino acids: CASSSGPRRLF. The CDR3, as DNA: TGTGCCAGCAGCTCGGGACCGCGACGTCTCTTT.

The chain has TRBV6-5 and TRBJ2-5; D is unclear. The CDR3 runs to 11 residues. Germline V lookup: CDR1 MNHEY, CDR2 SVGAGI. The ends were cut back, 6 bases at V and 5 bases at J, with 7 bases in the middle. The CDR3, as DNA: TGTGCCAGCAGGGGATCGGAGACCCAGTACTTC. The encoded protein is CASRGSETQYF.

The CDR3 DNA sequence: TGTGCCAGCAGCTTAGCAGCGGGAGGCCCGCACTACTTC. Amino acid sequence: CASSLAAGGPHYF. The V gene is TRBV7-9, the J gene TRBJ2-5; TRBD2 matches 9 bases. The CDR3 runs to 13 residues. V lost 0 bases to trimming and J lost 14 bases; unmatched junction nucleotides: 7. CDR1 is SEHNR and CDR2 is FQNEAQ in the germline V gene (reference sequence).

V usage is TRBV19 and J usage is TRBJ1-2; TRBD1 matches at 9 bases. Germline V gives CDR1 LNHDA, CDR2 SQIVND (reference sequence). Trimming at V came to 3 bases and at J to 5 bases, leaving 4 bases not matched to a gene. The CDR3 is made up of 14 amino acids. The CDR3 DNA follows: TGTGCCAGTAGTATGGGACAGGGAGGTTATGGCTACACCTTC. Translated: CASSMGQGGYGYTF.

The chain employs TRBV18 and TRBJ2-5; D tentatively reads TRBD1 or TRBD2 (5 bases each). V lost 1 base and J 1 base, leaving 13 bases between the germline ends. In germline, CDR1 is KGHSH, CDR2 LQKENI. The CDR3 length is 16 residues. CDR3 coding DNA: TGTGCCAGCTCACCACAAACCGGGACGATCCAAGAGACCCAGTACTTC. As protein: CASSPQTGTIQETQYF.

This rearrangement joins TRBV9 to TRBJ1-2; tentatively, D is TRBD1 (5 bases). Germline V gene lookup returns CDR1 SGDLS and CDR2 YYNGEE. This CDR3 is built from 15 residues. The germline V and J ends were trimmed by 3 bases and 10 bases, with 22 bases remaining between them. CDR3 loop: CASSAGPGLGVAYTF. Here the CDR3 DNA reads TGTGCCAGCAGCGCGGGACCGGGACTTGGTGTGGCCTACACCTTC.

In this sample, this clone turned up once. The J gene is TRBJ2-7, the V gene TRBV28; TRBD2 matches at 11 bases. The V gene's germline CDR1 is MDHEN and CDR2 SYDVKM. This CDR3 has 14 amino acids. V shed 3 bases and J 4 bases; nucleotides not matched to a gene: 2. The CDR3 protein is CASSLLAGGYEQYF. DNA of the CDR3: TGTGCCAGCAGTTTGTTAGCGGGAGGGTACGAGCAGTACTTC.

The genes are TRBV7-8 and TRBJ1-5; possible D gene TRBD1, 5 bases. The germline V and J ends were trimmed by 0 bases and 0 bases, with 9 bases remaining between them. The CDR3 spans 16 residues. Per the germline V gene, CDR1 is SGHVS and CDR2 is FQNEAQ. CDR3: CASSLAPGLSNQPQHF. As DNA, the CDR3 is TGTGCCAGCAGCTTAGCCCCGGGACTTAGCAATCAGCCCCAGCATTTT.

The chain links TRBV28 to TRBJ1-1; D unresolved. Germline V gene data show CDR1 as MDHEN and CDR2 as SYDVKM. The CDR3 extends over 18 amino acids. Trimming took 3 bases from V and 0 from J, leaving 20 bases between them. CDR3 sequence (DNA): TGTGCCAGCAGTTTGACGGACCCCGGGGATGGGATGAACACTGAAGCTTTCTTT. As protein: CASSLTDPGDGMNTEAFF.

V is TRBV11-2 and J is TRBJ1-1; no reliable D call. The CDR3 covers 18 residues. With 5 bases removed from V and 0 bases from J, the gap between germline ends came to 22 bases. The V gene's germline CDR1 is SGHAT and CDR2 FQNNGV. The CDR3 sequence: CASSNSGYAVDLNTEAFF. The CDR3 bases are TGTGCCAGCAGCAATAGCGGTTACGCAGTGGACTTGAACACTGAAGCTTTCTTT.

The CDR3 sequence: CASSPAYLDRVYNEQFF. DNA for the CDR3: TGTGCCAGCAGTCCCGCATACCTGGACAGGGTCTACAATGAGCAGTTCTTC. This chain uses TRBV28 with TRBJ2-1; 8 bases agree with TRBD1. From germline, CDR1 is MDHEN and CDR2 SYDVKM. The V gene end was trimmed by 5 bases and the J gene end by 3 bases; junction bases not matched to a gene: 12. The CDR3 covers 17 residues.

The table lists this clone with a few counts. The chain has TRBV14 and TRBJ2-1, with D possibly being TRBD1 or TRBD2 (5 bases each). V lost 5 bases and J 9 bases, leaving 26 bases between the germline ends. Germline V CDR1 and CDR2: SGHDN, FVKESK. The CDR3 has 17 amino acids. As DNA, the CDR3 is TGTGCCAGCAGCGTCCGGGGACCGCCCGCCACGCAAAGTGAGCAGTTCTTC. Translating it yields CASSVRGPPATQSEQFF.

This clone was recorded only once. The chain links TRBV28 to TRBJ2-1, with 9 nucleotides matching TRBD2. There are 18 residues in the CDR3. The ends lost 3 bases at V and 8 bases at J; junction bases unmatched: 17. Germline V gene data show CDR1 as MDHEN and CDR2 as SYDVKM. CDR3 region: CASSFYPSGTRGGYEQFF. As DNA, the CDR3 is TGTGCCAGCAGTTTTTATCCTAGCGGGACGAGAGGGGGCTATGAGCAGTTCTTC. Based on the CDR3 plus reference TRBV28 and TRBJ2-1, the full variable domain is DVKVTQSSRYLVKRTGEKVFLECVQDMDHENMFWYRQDPGLGLRLIYFSYDVKMKEKGDIPEGYSVSREKKERFSLILESASTNQTSMYLCASSFYPSGTRGGYEQFFGPGTRLTVL.